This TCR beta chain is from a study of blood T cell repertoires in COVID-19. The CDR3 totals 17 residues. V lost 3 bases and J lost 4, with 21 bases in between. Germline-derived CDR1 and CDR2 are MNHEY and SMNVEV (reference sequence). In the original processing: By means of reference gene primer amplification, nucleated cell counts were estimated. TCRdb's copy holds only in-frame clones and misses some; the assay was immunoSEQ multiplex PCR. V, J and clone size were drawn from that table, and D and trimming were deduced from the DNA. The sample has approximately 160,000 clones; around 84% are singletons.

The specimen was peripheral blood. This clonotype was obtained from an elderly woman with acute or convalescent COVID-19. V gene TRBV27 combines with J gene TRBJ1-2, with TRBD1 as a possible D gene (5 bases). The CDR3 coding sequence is TGTGCCAGCAGTTTTAGGCACAGTTCAGGGCCCTTCTATGGCTACACCTTC. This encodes CASSFRHSSGPFYGYTF.